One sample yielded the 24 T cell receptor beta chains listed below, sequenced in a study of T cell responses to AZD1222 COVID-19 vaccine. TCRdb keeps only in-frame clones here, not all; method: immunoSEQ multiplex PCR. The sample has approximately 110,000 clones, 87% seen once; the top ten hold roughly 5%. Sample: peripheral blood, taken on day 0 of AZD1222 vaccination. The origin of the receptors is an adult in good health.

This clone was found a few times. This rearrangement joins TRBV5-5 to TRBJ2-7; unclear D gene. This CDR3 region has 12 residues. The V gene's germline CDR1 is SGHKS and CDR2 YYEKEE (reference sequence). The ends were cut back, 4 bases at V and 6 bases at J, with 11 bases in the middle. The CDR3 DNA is TGTGCCAGCAGCCCCCTTACGGGCGAGCAGTACTTC. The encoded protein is CASSPLTGEQYF.

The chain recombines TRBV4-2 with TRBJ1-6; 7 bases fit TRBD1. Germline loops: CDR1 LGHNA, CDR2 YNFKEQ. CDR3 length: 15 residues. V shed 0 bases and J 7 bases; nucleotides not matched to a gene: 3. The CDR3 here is CASSQDWDRNSPLHF. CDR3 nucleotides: TGTGCCAGCAGCCAAGATTGGGACAGAAATTCACCCCTCCACTTT.

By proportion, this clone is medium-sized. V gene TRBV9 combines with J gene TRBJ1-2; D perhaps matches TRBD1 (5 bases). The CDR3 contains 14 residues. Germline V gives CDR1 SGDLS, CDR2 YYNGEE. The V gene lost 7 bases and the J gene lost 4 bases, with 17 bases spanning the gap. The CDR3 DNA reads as TGTGCCAGCGAGGGATCAGGGTTGGGCTATGGCTACACCTTC. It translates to CASEGSGLGYGYTF.

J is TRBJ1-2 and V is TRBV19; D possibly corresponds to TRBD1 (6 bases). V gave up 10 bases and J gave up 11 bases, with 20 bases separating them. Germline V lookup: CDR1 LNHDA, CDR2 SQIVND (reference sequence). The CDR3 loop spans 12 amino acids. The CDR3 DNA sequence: TGTGCCACGGGGAGTAGACAGGACGGGTACACCTTC. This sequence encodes CATGSRQDGYTF.

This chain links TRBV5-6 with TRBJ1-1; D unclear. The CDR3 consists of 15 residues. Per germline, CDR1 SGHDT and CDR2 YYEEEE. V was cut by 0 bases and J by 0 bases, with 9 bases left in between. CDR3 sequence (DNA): TGTGCCAGCAGCTTGGAGTTAGATATGAACACTGAAGCTTTCTTT. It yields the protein CASSLELDMNTEAFF.

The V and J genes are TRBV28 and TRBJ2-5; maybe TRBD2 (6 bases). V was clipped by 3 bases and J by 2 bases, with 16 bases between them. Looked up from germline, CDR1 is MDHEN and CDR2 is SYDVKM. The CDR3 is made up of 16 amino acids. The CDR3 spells CASSFRGTPGQETQYF. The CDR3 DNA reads TGTGCCAGCAGTTTTCGCGGGACTCCCGGACAAGAGACCCAGTACTTC.

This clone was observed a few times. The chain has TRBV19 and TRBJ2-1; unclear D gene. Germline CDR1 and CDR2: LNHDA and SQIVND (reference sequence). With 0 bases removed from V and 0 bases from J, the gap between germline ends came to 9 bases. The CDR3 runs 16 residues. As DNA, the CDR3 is TGTGCCAGTAGTATAGACCCACGTCCCTCCTACAATGAGCAGTTCTTC. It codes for CASSIDPRPSYNEQFF.

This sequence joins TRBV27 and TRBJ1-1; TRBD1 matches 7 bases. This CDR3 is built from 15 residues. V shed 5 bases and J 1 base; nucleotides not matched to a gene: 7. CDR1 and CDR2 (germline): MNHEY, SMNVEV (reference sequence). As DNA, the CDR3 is TGTGCCAGCAGTAAGACCCACAGGGGGAACACTGAAGCTTTCTTT. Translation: CASSKTHRGNTEAFF.

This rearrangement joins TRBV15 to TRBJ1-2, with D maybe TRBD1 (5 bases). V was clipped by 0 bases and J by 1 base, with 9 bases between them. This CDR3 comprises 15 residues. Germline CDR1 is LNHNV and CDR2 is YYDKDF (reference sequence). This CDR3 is CATSRDLTVNYGYTF. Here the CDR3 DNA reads TGTGCCACCAGCAGAGACCTGACAGTTAACTATGGCTACACCTTC.

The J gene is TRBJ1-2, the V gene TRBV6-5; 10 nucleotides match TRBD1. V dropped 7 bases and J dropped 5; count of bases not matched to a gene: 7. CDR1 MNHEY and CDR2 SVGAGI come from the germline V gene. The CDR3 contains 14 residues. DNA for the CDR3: TGTGCCAGCACGCGGACAGGGGGTCTTTATGGCTACACCTTC. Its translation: CASTRTGGLYGYTF.

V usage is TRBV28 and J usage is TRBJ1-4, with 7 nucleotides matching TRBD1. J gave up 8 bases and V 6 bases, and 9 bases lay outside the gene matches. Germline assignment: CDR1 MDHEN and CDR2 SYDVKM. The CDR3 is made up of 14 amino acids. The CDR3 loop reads CASSFPDRQEKLFF. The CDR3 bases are TGTGCCAGCAGCTTTCCGGACAGGCAAGAAAAACTGTTTTTT.

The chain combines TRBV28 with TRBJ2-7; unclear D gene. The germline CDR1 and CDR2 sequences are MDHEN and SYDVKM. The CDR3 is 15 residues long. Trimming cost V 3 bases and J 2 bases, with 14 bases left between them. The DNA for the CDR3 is TGTGCCAGCAGTTTCCAGAGTCTCGGTACCTACGAGCAGTACTTC. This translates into CASSFQSLGTYEQYF.

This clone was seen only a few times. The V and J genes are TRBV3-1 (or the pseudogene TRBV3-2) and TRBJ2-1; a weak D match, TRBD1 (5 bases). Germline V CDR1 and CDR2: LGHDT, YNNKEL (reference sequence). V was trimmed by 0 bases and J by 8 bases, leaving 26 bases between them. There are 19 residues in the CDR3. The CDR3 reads CASSQDALERLWGGHEQFF. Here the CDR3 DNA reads TGTGCCAGCAGCCAAGATGCGCTAGAGAGGTTATGGGGCGGCCATGAGCAGTTCTTC.

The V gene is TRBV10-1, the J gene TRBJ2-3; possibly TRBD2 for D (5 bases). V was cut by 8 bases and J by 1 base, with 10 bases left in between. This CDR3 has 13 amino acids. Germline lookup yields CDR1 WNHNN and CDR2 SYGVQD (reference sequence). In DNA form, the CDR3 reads TGCGCCAGCCGGGGTAGCGGCACAGATACGCAGTATTTT. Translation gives CASRGSGTDTQYF.

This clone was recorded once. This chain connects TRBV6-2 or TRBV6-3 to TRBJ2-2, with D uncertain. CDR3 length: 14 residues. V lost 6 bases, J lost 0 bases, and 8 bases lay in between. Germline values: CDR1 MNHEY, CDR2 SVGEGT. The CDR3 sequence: CASSTYTNTGELFF. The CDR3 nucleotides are TGTGCCAGCAGCACCTACACGAACACCGGGGAGCTGTTTTTT.

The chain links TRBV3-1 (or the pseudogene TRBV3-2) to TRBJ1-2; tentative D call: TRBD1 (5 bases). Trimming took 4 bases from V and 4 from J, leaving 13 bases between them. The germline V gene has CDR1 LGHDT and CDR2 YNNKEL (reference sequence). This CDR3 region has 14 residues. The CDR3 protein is CASSPHDRPYGYTF. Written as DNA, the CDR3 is TGTGCCAGCAGCCCTCATGACAGACCCTATGGCTACACCTTC.

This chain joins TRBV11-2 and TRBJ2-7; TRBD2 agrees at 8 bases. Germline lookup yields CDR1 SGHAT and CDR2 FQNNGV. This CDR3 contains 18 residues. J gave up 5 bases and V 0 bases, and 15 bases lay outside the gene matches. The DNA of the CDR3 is TGTGCCAGCAGCTTAGATCCCCCTCAGCGGGGGCCCCGCCACGAGCAGTACTTC. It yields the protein CASSLDPPQRGPRHEQYF.

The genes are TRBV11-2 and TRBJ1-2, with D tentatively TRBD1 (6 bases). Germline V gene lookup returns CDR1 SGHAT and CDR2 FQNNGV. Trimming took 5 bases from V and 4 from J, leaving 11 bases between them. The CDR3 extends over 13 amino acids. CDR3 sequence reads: CASSLGGSYGYTF. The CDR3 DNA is TGTGCCAGCAGCCTGGGGGGCTCCTATGGCTACACCTTC.

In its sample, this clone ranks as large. Here the CDR3 reads CASSLFGRVNEQFF. In DNA form, the CDR3 reads TGTGCCAGCAGTTTATTCGGGAGGGTAAATGAGCAGTTCTTC. The chain has TRBV27 and TRBJ2-1, with 8 bases fitting TRBD2. Germline assignment: CDR1 MNHEY and CDR2 SMNVEV (reference sequence). The CDR3 has 14 residues. V lost 1 base, J lost 7 bases, and 3 bases stayed unmatched.

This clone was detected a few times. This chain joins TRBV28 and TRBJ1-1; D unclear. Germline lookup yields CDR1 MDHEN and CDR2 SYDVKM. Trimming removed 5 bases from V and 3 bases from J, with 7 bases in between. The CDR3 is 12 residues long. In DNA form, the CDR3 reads TGTGCCAGCAGTCGGGGATACACTGAAGCTTTCTTT. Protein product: CASSRGYTEAFF. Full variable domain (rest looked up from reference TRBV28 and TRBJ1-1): DVKVTQSSRYLVKRTGEKVFLECVQDMDHENMFWYRQDPGLGLRLIYFSYDVKMKEKGDIPEGYSVSREKKERFSLILESASTNQTSMYLCASSRGYTEAFFGQGTRLTVV.

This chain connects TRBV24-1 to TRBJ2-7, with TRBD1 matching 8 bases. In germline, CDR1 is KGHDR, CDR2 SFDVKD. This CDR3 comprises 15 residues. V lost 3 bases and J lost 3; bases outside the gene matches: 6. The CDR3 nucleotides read TGTGCCACCAGTGATGAGGGACAGGACGGCTACGAGCAGTACTTC. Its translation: CATSDEGQDGYEQYF.

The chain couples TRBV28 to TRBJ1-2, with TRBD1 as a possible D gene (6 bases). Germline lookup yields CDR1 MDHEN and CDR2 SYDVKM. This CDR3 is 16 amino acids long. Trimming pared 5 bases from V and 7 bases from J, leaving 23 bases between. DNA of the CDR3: TGTGCCAGCAGTCCGATAATTAACAGGGTGGAGAGTGGCTACACCTTC. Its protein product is CASSPIINRVESGYTF.

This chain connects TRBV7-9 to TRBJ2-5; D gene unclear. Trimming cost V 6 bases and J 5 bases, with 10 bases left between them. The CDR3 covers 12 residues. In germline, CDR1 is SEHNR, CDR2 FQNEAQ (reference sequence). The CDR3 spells CASRQLDETQYF. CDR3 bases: TGTGCCAGCAGGCAGCTTGATGAGACCCAGTACTTC.

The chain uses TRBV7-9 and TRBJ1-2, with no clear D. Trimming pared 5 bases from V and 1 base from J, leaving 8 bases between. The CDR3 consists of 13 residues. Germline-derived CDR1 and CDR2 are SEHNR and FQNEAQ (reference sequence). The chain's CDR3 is CASSPRLNYGYTF. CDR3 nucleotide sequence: TGTGCCAGCAGCCCGAGGCTTAACTATGGCTACACCTTC.